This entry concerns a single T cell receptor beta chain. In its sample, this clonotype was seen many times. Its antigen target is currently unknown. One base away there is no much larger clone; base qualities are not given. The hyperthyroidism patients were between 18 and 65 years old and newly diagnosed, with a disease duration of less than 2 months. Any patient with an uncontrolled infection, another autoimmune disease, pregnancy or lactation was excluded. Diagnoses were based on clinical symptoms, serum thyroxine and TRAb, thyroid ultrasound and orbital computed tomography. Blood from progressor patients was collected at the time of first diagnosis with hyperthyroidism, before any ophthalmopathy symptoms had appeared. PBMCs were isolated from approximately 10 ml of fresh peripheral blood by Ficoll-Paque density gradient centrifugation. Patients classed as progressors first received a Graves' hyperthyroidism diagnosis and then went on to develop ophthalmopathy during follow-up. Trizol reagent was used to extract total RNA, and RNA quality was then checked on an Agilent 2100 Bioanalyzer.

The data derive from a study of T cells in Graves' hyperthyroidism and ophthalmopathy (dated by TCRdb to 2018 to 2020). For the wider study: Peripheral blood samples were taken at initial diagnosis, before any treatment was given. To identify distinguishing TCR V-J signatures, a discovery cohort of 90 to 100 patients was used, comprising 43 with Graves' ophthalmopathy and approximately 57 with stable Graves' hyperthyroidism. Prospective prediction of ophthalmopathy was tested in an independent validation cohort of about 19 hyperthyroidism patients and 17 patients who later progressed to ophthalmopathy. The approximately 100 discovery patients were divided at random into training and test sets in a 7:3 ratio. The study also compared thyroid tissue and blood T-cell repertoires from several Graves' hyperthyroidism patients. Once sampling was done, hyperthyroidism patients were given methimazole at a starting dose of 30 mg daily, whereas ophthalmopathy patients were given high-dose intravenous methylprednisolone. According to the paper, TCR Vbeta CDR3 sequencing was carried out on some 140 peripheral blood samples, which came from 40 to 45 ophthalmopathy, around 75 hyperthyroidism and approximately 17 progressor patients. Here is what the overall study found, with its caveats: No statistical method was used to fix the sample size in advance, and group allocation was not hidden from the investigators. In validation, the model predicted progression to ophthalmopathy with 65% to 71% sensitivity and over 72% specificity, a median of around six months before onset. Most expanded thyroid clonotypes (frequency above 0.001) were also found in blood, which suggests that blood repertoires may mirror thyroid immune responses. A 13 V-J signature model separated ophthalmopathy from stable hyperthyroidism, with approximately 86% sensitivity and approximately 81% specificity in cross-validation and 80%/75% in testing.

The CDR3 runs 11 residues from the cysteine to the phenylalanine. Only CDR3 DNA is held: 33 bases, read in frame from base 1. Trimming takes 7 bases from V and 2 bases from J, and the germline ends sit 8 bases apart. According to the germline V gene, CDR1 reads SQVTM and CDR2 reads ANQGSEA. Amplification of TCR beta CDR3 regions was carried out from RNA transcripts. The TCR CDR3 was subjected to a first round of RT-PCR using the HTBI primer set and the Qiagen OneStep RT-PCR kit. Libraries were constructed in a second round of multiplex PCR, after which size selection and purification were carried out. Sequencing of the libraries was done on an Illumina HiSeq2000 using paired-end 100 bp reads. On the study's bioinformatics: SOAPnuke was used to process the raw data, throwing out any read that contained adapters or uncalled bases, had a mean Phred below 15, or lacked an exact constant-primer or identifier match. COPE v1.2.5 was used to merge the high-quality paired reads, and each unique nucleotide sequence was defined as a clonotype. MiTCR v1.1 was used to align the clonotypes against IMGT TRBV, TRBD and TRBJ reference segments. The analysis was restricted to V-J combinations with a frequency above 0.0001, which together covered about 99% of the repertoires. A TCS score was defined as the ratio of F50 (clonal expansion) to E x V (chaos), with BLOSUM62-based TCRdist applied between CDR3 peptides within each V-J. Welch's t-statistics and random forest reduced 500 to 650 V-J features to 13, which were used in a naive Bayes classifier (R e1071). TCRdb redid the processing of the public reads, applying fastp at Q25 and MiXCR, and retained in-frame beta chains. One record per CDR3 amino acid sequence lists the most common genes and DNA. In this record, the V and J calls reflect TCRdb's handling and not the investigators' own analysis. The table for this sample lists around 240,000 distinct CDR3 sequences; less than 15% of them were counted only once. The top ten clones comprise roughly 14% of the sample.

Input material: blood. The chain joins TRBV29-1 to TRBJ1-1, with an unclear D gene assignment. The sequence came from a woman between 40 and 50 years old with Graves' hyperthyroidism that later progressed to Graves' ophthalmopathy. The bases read TGCAGCGCCTCCCATAACACTGAAGCTTTCTTT. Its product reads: CSASHNTEAFF.